This TCR beta chain was documented in a study of cytomegalovirus exposure and HLA in healthy donors. Study-level findings and limits: With high specificity and sensitivity, the classifier reportedly diagnosed cytomegalovirus status. Usually a TCR sequence was rare, but some public TCRs were found in many donors. Later genetic work tied a missense DCLRE1C variant to beta-chain V and J trimming. In a later analysis, HLA-associated TCR beta chains were more clonally expanded than equally common others.

This PCR relied on a set of 60 Vbeta primers and 13 Jbeta primers. Sequencing used immunoSEQ multiplex PCR; TCRdb keeps in-frame clones, though not all of them. This sample has approximately 140,000 clones, with 60% to 85% found just once. On this clone itself: Antigen: not known.

The CDR3 spans 13 residues. V lost 4 bases, J lost 7 bases, and 4 bases stayed unmatched. The sample consisted of PBMCs. This TCR came from a woman aged 40-49 years in good health and CMV-seronegative. The chain carries TRBV5-3 and TRBJ1-5; TRBD1 aligns across 8 bases. TRBV5-3 is sorted into the ORF group, with uncertain function. This CDR3 is CARSTDRGQPQHF. DNA of the CDR3: TGTGCCAGAAGCACCGACAGGGGACAGCCCCAGCATTTT.